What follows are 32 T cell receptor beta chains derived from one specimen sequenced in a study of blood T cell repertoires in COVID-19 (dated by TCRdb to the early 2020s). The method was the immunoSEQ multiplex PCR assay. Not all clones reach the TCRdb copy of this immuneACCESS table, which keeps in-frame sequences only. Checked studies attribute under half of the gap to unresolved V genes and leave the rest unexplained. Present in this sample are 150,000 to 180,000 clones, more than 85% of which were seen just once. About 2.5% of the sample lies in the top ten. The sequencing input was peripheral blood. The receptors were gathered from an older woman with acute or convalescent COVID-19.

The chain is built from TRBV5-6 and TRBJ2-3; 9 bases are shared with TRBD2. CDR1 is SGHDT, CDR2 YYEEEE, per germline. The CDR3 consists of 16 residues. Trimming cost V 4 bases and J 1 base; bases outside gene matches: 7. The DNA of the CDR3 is TGTGCCAGCAGCCGCCTGCTAGCGGGACGCACAGATACGCAGTATTTT. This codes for CASSRLLAGRTDTQYF.

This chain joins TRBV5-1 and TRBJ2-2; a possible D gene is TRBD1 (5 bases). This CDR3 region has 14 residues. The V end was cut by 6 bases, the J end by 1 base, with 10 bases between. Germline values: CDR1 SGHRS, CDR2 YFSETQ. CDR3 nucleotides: TGCGCCAGCAACCCAACAGGGAACACCGGGGAGCTGTTTTTT. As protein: CASNPTGNTGELFF.

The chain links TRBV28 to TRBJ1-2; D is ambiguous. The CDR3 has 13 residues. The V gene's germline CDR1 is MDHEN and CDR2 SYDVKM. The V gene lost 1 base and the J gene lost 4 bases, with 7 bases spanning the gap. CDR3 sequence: CASSLLYTYGYTF. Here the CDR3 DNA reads TGTGCCAGCAGTTTATTATACACCTATGGCTACACCTTC.

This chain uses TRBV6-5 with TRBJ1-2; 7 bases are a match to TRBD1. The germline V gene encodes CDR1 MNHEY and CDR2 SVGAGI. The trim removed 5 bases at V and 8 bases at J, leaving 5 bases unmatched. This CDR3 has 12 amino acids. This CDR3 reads CASSPTGKGYTF. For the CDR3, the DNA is TGTGCCAGCAGTCCGACAGGGAAGGGCTACACCTTC.

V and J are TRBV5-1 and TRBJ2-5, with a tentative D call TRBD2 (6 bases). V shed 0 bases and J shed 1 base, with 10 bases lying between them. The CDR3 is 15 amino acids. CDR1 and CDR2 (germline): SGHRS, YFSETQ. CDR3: CASSLEDYTQETQYF. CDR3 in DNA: TGCGCCAGCAGCTTGGAGGACTATACCCAAGAGACCCAGTACTTC.

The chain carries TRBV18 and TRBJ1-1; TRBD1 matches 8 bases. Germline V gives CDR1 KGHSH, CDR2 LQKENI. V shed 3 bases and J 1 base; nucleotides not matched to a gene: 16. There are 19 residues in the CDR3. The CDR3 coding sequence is TGTGCCAGCTCACCCGGTCGGAGGTACAGGGGGATGTCGAACACTGAAGCTTTCTTT. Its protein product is CASSPGRRYRGMSNTEAFF.

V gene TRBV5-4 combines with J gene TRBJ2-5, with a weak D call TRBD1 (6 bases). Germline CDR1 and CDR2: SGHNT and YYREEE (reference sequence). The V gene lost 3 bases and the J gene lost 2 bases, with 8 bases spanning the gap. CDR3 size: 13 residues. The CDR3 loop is CASSWDTQETQYF. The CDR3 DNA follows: TGTGCCAGCAGCTGGGACACTCAAGAGACCCAGTACTTC. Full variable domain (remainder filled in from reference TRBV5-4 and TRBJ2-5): ETGVTQSPTHLIKTRGQQVTLRCSSQSGHNTVSWYQQALGQGPQFIFQYYREEENGRGNFPPRFSGLQFPNYSSELNVNALELDDSALYLCASSWDTQETQYFGPGTRLLVL.

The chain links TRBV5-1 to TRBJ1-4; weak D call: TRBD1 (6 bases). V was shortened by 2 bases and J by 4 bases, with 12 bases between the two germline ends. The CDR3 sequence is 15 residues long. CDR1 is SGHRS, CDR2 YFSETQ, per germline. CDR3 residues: CASSFSGTSNEKLFF. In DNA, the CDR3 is TGCGCCAGCAGCTTTTCCGGGACAAGTAATGAAAAACTGTTTTTT.

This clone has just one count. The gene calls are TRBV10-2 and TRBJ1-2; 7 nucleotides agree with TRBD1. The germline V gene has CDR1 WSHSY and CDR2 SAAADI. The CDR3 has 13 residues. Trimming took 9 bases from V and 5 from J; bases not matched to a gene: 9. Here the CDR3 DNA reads TGCGCCAGGCTTCGGACAGGAGCATATGGCTACACCTTC. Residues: CARLRTGAYGYTF.

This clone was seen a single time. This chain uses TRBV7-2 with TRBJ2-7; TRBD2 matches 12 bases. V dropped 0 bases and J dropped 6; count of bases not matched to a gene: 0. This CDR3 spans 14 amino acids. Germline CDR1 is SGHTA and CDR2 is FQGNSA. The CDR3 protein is CASSLALAGGEQYF. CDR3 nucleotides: TGTGCCAGCAGCTTAGCACTAGCGGGGGGCGAGCAGTACTTC.

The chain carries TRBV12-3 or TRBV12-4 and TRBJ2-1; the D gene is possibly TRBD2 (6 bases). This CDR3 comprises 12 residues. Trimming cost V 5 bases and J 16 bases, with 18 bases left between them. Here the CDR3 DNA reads TGTGCCAGCAGTCCCTTCGGGGACTCAATATTCTTC. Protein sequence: CASSPFGDSIFF.

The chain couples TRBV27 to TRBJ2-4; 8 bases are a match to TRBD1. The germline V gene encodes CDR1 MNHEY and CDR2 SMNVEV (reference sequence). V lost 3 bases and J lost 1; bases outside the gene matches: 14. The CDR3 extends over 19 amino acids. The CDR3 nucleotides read TGTGCCAGCAGTTTTAGGACAGGGAATTTGGCGGGGGCCAAAAACATTCAGTACTTC. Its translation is CASSFRTGNLAGAKNIQYF.

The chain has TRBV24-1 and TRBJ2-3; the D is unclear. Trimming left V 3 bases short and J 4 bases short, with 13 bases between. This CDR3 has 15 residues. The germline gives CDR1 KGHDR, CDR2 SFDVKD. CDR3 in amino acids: CATSDGSLIADTQYF. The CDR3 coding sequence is TGTGCCACCAGTGATGGTTCCTTAATAGCAGATACGCAGTATTTT.

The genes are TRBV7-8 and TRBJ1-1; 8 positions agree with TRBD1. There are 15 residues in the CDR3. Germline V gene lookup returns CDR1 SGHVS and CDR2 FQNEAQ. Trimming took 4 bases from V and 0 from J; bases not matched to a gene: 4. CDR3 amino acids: CASSSRTGMNTEAFF. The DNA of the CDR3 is TGTGCCAGCAGCTCCCGGACAGGGATGAACACTGAAGCTTTCTTT.

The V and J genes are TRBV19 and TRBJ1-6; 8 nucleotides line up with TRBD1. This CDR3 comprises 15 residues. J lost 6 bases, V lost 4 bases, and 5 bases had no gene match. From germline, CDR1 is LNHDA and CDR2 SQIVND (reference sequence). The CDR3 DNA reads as TGTGCCAGTAGTACCGGACAGGGAATTAATTCACCCCTCCACTTT. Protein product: CASSTGQGINSPLHF. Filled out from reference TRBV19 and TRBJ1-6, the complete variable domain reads DGGITQSPKYLFRKEGQNVTLSCEQNLNHDAMYWYRQDPGQGLRLIYYSQIVNDFQKGDIAEGYSVSREKKESFPLTVTSAQKNPTAFYLCASSTGQGINSPLHFGNGTRLTVT.

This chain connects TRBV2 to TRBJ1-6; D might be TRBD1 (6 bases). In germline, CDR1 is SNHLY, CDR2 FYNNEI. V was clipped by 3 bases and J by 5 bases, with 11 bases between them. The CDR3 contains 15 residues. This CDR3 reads CASSDRGIDNSPLHF. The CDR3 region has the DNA TGTGCCAGCAGTGACAGGGGTATCGATAATTCACCCCTCCACTTT.

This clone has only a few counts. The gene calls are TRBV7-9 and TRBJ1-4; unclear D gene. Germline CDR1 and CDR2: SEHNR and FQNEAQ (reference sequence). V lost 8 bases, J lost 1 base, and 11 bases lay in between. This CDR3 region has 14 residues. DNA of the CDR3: TGTGCCAGCCGTCCCAGTGGAACTAATGAAAAACTGTTTTTT. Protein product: CASRPSGTNEKLFF.

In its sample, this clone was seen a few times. CDR3 sequence reads: CASSFTGTGANVLTF. Here the CDR3 DNA reads TGCGCCAGCAGCTTTACAGGGACTGGGGCCAACGTCCTGACTTTC. The rearrangement joins TRBV5-1 to TRBJ2-6; D possibly corresponds to TRBD1 (6 bases). Trimming cost V 2 bases and J 2 bases, with 8 bases left between them. Germline assignment: CDR1 SGHRS and CDR2 YFSETQ. This CDR3 is built from 15 residues.

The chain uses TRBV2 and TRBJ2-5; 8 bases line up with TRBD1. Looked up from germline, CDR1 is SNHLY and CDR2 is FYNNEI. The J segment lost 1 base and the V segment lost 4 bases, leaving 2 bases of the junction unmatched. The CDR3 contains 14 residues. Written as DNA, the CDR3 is TGTGCCAGCAGTGGACAGGGGATCCAAGAGACCCAGTACTTC. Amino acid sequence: CASSGQGIQETQYF.

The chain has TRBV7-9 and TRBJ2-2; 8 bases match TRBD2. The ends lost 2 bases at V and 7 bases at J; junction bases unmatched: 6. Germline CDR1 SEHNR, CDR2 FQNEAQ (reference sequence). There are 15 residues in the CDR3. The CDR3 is CASSLIGGGIGELFF. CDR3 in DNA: TGTGCCAGCAGCTTAATCGGCGGGGGGATCGGGGAGCTGTTTTTT.

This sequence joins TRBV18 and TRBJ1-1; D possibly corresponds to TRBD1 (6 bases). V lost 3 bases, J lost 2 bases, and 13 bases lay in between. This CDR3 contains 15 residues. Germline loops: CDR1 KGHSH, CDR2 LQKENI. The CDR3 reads CASSPPGGGNTEAFF. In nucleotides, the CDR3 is TGTGCCAGCTCACCTCCGGGGGGCGGAAACACTGAAGCTTTCTTT.

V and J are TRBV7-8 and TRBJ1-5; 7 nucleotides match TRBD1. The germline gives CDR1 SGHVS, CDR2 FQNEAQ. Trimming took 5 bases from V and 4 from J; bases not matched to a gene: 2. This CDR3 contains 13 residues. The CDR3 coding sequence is TGTGCCAGCAGCAAGACAGGGAATCAGCCCCAGCATTTT. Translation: CASSKTGNQPQHF.

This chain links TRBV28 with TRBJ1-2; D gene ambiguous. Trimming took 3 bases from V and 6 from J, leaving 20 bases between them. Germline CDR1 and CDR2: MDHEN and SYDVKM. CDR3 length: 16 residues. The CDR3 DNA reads TGTGCCAGCAGTTTCGTAGTTTCAGGAGGGAGTAATGGCTACACCTTC. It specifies CASSFVVSGGSNGYTF.

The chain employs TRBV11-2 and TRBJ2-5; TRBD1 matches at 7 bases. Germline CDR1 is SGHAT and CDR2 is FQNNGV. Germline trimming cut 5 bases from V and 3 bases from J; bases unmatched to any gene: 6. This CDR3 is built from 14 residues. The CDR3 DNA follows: TGTGCCAGCAGCCCTAAGACAGGGAAAGAGACCCAGTACTTC. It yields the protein CASSPKTGKETQYF.

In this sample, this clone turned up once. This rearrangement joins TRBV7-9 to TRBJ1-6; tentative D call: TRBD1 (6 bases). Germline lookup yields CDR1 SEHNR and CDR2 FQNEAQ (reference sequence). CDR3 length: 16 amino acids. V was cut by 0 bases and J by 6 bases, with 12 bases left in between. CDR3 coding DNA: TGTGCCAGCAGCTTAGCCGGGACACAAGTTAATTCACCCCTCCACTTT. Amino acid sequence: CASSLAGTQVNSPLHF.

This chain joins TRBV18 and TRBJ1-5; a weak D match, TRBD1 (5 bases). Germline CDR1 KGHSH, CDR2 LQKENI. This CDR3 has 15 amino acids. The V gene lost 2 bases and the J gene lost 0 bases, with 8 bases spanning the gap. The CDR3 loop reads CASSPMGGSNQPQHF. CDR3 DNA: TGTGCCAGCTCACCAATGGGGGGTAGCAATCAGCCCCAGCATTTT.

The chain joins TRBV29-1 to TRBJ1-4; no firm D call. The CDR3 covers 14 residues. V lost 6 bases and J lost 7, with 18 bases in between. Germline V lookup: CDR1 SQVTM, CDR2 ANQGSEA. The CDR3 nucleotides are TGCAGCGTCCTGCCCGGGTCCATGGGTGAAAAACTGTTTTTT. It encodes CSVLPGSMGEKLFF.

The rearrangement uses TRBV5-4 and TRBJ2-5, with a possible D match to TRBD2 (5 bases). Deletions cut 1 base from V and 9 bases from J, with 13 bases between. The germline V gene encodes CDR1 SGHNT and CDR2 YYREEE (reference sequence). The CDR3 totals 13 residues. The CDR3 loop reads CASSLSVVGAQYF. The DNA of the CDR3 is TGTGCCAGCAGCTTGTCAGTGGTCGGGGCCCAGTACTTC.

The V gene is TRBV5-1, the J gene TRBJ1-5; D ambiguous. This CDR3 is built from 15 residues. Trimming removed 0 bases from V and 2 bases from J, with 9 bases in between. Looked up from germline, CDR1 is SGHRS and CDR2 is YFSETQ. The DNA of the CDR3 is TGCGCCAGCAGCTTGGATCCGGGAGGCAATCAGCCCCAGCATTTT. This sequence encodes CASSLDPGGNQPQHF.

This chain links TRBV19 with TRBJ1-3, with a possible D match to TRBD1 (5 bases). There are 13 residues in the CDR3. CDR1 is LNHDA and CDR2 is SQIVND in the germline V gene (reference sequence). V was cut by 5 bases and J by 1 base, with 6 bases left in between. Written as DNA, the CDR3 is TGTGCCAGTAGTCCAGGGTCTGGAAACACCATATATTTT. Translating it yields CASSPGSGNTIYF.

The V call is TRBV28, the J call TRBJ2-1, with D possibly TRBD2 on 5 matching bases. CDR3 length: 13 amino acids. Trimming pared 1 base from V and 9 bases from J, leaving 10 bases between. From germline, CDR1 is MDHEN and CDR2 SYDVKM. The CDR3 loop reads CASSLFSRGEQFF. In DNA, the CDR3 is TGTGCCAGCAGTTTATTTTCCCGGGGTGAGCAGTTCTTC.

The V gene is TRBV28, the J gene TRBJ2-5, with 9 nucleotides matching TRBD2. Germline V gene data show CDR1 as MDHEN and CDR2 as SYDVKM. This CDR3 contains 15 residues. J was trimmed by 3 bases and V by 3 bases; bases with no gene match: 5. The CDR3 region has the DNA TGTGCCAGCAGTTTCGGGGCGGGGGGGAAAGAGACCCAGTACTTC. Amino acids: CASSFGAGGKETQYF.